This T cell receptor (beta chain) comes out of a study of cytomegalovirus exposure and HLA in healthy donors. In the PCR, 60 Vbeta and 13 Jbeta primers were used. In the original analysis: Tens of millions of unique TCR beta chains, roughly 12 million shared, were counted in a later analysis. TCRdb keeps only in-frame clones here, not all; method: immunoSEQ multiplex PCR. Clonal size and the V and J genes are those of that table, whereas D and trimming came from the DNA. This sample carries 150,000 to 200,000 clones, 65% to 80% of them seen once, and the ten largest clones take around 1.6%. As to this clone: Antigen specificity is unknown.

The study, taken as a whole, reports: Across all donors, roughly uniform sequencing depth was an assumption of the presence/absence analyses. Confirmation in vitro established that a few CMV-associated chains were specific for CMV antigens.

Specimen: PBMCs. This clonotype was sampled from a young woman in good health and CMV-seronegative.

The CDR3 sequence: CASSGPGTPSDNEQFF. The DNA of the CDR3 is TGTGCCAGTAGTGGCCCCGGGACACCATCTGACAATGAGCAGTTCTTC. The rearrangement uses TRBV19 and TRBJ2-1; tentatively, D is TRBD1 (6 bases). V lost 5 bases and J 5 bases, leaving 19 bases between the germline ends. The CDR3 contains 16 residues. Germline assignment: CDR1 LNHDA and CDR2 SQIVND (reference sequence).